Described below is a single TCR beta chain sequence and its context. Its antigen specificity is not known. The record has no base qualities; no much larger clone is one base away. The data derive from a study of CD8+CD57+ T cells in acquired aplastic anemia (dated by TCRdb to the late 2010s). With respect to the entire study: On average, sorted CD4+ and CD8+ cells yielded 2.5 to 3.5 ug of extracted DNA, with a range of about 0.18 to 27.4 ug. Mean read counts for healthy donor samples were 8.5 million to 10.8 million for CD4+ cells and fewer than 12 million for CD8+ cells.

Here is what the overall study found, with its caveats: No significant difference in CD8+ Simpson's diversity was found between patients and healthy controls (P=0.060). Roughly 30 CD8+ CDR3 sequences were found to be shared between patients and controls, but these sequences appeared to be highly expressed in patients and within the immunodominant clones of the patients.

CDR1 and CDR2, per the germline V gene, are SGHDT and YYEEEE. Spanning cysteine to phenylalanine, the CDR3 consists of 14 amino acids. The DNA shown is the 42-base CDR3, in frame from base 1. Deletion took 4 bases off V and 13 bases off J, with a span of 18 bases between the germline ends. TCR repertoires of sorted CD4+ and CD8+ blood T cells from severe aplastic anemia patients and healthy subjects were deep-sequenced in the study. Ficoll-Paque density gradient centrifugation was used to isolate peripheral blood mononuclear cells. Before DNA was extracted, CD4+ and CD8+ T cells were sorted using either FACS or magnetic beads. Profiling of TCR beta VDJ combinations and CDR3 sequences used genomic DNA as the template. An Illumina HiSeq 2000 was used for TCR repertoire sequencing. Per the authors' processing: Repertoire assessment relied on Simpson's diversity index, CDR3 size and DJ length profiles, and TRBV/TRBJ rearrangement plots. The most abundant DNA sequence in the deep sequencing data was defined as the immunodominant clone. CDR3 amino acid sequences were screened for sharing across subjects and were compared with published repertoires and the VDJdb database. TCRdb trimmed public reads at Q25 via fastp, called clones via MiXCR and kept in-frame beta chains. A single entry per CDR3 protein holds the most common genes and DNA from its merged rows. The V and J calls were not made by the authors but by TCRdb's processing. The sample records 400,000 to 500,000 distinct CDR3 sequences, 55% to 75% of which are singletons. The ten largest account for approximately 3.8% of the sample.

This clonotype was obtained from a human donor in good health, serving as a control. Sequenced input: sorted CD4+, CD8+, or CD8+CD57+ T cells (not recorded which) from PBMCs. Here the chain combines TRBV5-6 and TRBJ1-6; perhaps TRBD1 is the D gene, with 5 bases matching. The CDR3 amino acid sequence is: CASSQLAGGTPLHF. The DNA sequence is as follows: TGTGCCAGCAGCCAGCTAGCGGGGGGGACGCCCCTCCACTTT.